This T cell receptor (beta chain) derives from a study of blood T cell repertoires in COVID-19. Study summary: The United States, Italy and Spain supplied acute and convalescent COVID-19 samples. From T cells, B-cell-depleted T cells, or PBMCs came the material, which was cDNA or gDNA.

Original processing methods: Nucleated cell counts were estimated from reference gene primer amplification. Sequenced by immunoSEQ multiplex PCR; TCRdb stores in-frame clones only, minus some. That table furnishes V, J and clone size, whereas the DNA furnished D and trimming. The sample lists 70,000 to 80,000 clones; around 86% were seen once. Germline V gives CDR1 SGHAT, CDR2 FQNNGV. V shed 4 bases, J shed 1 base, and the junction held 2 bases outside the gene matches. The CDR3 runs to 15 residues. This clonotype originated in a woman aged 55-70 years with acute or convalescent COVID-19. What was sequenced was peripheral blood. The chain uses TRBV11-2 and TRBJ2-3; 10 nucleotides align to TRBD2. This CDR3 is CASSSSGGGTDTQYF. The CDR3 coding sequence is TGTGCCAGCAGCTCCAGCGGGGGGGGCACAGATACGCAGTATTTT.